Shown below are 27 T cell receptor beta chains from a single sample sequenced in a study of T cells in Graves' hyperthyroidism and ophthalmopathy. Template material for amplifying TCR beta CDR3 regions consisted of RNA transcripts. A first-round RT-PCR of the TCR CDR3 used the HTBI primer set. MiXCR was run by TCRdb on the multiplex PCR reads, yielding one entry per CDR3 protein. The sample lists hundreds of thousands of distinct CDR3 sequences, over 35% occurring once. The specimen sequenced was blood. These receptor sequences come from a man aged 18 to 30 with Graves' hyperthyroidism.

The table lists this clonotype with a few counts. This chain joins TRBV13 and TRBJ1-1; 8 bases fit TRBD1. The CDR3 extends over 16 amino acids. CDR1 and CDR2 (germline): PRHDT, FYEKMQ (reference sequence). J gave up 4 bases and V 3 bases, and 10 bases lay outside the gene matches. The CDR3 nucleotides are TGTGCCAGCAGCTTGTCTCAGGGGGCTTTAAGCACTGAAGCTTTCTTT. Residues: CASSLSQGALSTEAFF.

V usage is TRBV12-3 or TRBV12-4 and J usage is TRBJ2-7; TRBD1 is a possible D gene (6 bases). The length of the CDR3 is 15 residues. The V and J ends lost 1 base and 3 bases respectively, with 13 bases between them. The CDR3 nucleotides read TGTGCCAGCAGTTTAGATCAGGGGCCGTTCTACGAGCAGTACTTC. Residues: CASSLDQGPFYEQYF.

This chain uses TRBV2 with TRBJ2-7, with D uncertain. Germline lookup yields CDR1 SNHLY and CDR2 FYNNEI. Trimming stripped 8 bases from V and 0 bases from J, with 8 bases between. CDR3 size: 12 residues. The CDR3 DNA reads as TGTGCCAGCGGTTTGGCCTCCTACGAGCAGTACTTC. Amino acid sequence: CASGLASYEQYF.

V and J are TRBV20-1 and TRBJ2-5, with 8 nucleotides matching TRBD2. Germline V gene sequence: CDR1 DFQATT, CDR2 SNEGSKA (reference sequence). Trimming removed 0 bases from V and 5 bases from J; junction bases left unmatched: 8. This CDR3 has 15 residues. The CDR3 is CSARDSRGAGETQYF. CDR3 nucleotides: TGCAGTGCTAGAGACTCGCGGGGGGCCGGGGAGACCCAGTACTTC.

This clonotype was counted at least ten times. CDR3 in DNA: TGTGCCAGCAGCCAAGATTCTGCCGAGAAGAATGCTTTCTTT. Translated: CASSQDSAEKNAFF. The V call is TRBV4-2, the J call TRBJ1-1; D is unclear. The V gene's germline CDR1 is LGHNA and CDR2 YNFKEQ. The CDR3 spans 14 residues. Trimming stripped 0 bases from V and 11 bases from J, with 16 bases between.

This clonotype was detected many times. This rearrangement joins TRBV29-1 to TRBJ1-1; D ambiguous. The V gene's germline CDR1 is SQVTM and CDR2 ANQGSEA. V lost 4 bases and J lost 8, with 11 bases in between. The CDR3 sequence is 11 residues long. CDR3 sequence (DNA): TGCAGCGTTGGTGAGGGCGCAGAAGCTTTCTTT. Translated: CSVGEGAEAFF.

This clonotype was seen at least ten times. V gene TRBV6-5 combines with J gene TRBJ1-5; D uncertain. The ends were cut back, 2 bases at V and 5 bases at J, with 4 bases in the middle. The CDR3 sequence is 12 residues long. Germline CDR1 reads MNHEY; CDR2 reads SVGAGI. CDR3 nucleotides: TGTGCCAGCAGTTACGCTGATCAGCCCCAGCATTTT. Its translation is CASSYADQPQHF.

The rearrangement joins TRBV7-2 to TRBJ2-7, with 7 bases that match TRBD2. The length of the CDR3 is 16 residues. J gave up 2 bases and V 5 bases, and 12 bases lay outside the gene matches. CDR1 is SGHTA and CDR2 is FQGNSA in the germline V gene. The CDR3 spells CASSLDTGGFTYEQYF. The DNA of the CDR3 is TGTGCCAGCAGCCTCGACACGGGAGGTTTCACCTACGAGCAGTACTTC.

This clonotype was detected many times. Here the CDR3 reads CASSLEGDRGSFGANVLTF. The CDR3 DNA reads as TGTGCCAGCAGCCTAGAGGGGGACAGGGGTTCCTTTGGGGCCAACGTCCTGACTTTC. The J gene is TRBJ2-6, the V gene TRBV7-6; 10 bases fit TRBD1. CDR3 length equals 19 residues. The ends lost 5 bases at V and 3 bases at J; junction bases unmatched: 13. Per the germline V gene, CDR1 is SGHVS and CDR2 is FNYEAQ.

This clonotype was seen only a few times. The chain has TRBV7-9 and TRBJ2-7, with 9 bases aligning to TRBD1. V lost 1 base and J lost 7; bases outside the gene matches: 11. The CDR3 sequence is 16 residues long. CDR1 is SEHNR and CDR2 is FQNEAQ in the germline V gene (reference sequence). The CDR3 is CASSLGPGQGFKEQYF. The CDR3 region has the DNA TGTGCCAGCAGCTTAGGCCCGGGACAGGGCTTTAAGGAGCAGTACTTC.

This clonotype was seen ten or more times. The chain recombines TRBV9 with TRBJ1-2; possibly TRBD1 for D (6 bases). Trimming cost V 0 bases and J 6 bases, with 15 bases left between them. This CDR3 contains 15 residues. CDR1 SGDLS and CDR2 YYNGEE come from the germline V gene. DNA for the CDR3: TGTGCCAGCAGCGTAGGGGGGCACCGAGTCAATGGCTACACCTTC. It codes for CASSVGGHRVNGYTF. The complete variable domain, with remaining parts taken from reference TRBV9 and TRBJ1-2, reads DSGVTQTPKHLITATGQRVTLRCSPRSGDLSVYWYQQSLDQGLQFLIQYYNGEERAKGNILERFSAQQFPDLHSELNLSSLELGDSALYFCASSVGGHRVNGYTFGSGTRLTVV.

This clonotype was found many times. This chain joins TRBV9 and TRBJ1-1; D might be TRBD1 (5 bases). V was pared by 0 bases and J by 8 bases, with 14 bases between. The CDR3 is made up of 14 amino acids. Per germline, CDR1 SGDLS and CDR2 YYNGEE. CDR3 coding DNA: TGTGCCAGCAGCGTAGATGGCAGGGAGGTGGAAGCTTTCTTT. Its protein is CASSVDGREVEAFF.

In its sample, this clonotype was seen a few times. The V call is TRBV5-1, the J call TRBJ2-7; D gene unclear. Germline V lookup: CDR1 SGHRS, CDR2 YFSETQ. The CDR3 spans 13 residues. V lost 4 bases to trimming and J lost 4 bases, with 12 bases between them. CDR3 amino acids: CASSTRSNYEQYF. In DNA form, the CDR3 reads TGCGCCAGCAGCACCCGAAGTAATTACGAGCAGTACTTC.

A note on this clonotype: Compared with germline, one end of the junction differs, possibly owing to a read error. The CDR3 sequence is CSAGEGLGTQYF. The CDR3 DNA reads TGCAGTGCTGGAGAGGGGCTGGGGACCCAGTACTTC. This chain links TRBV20-1 with TRBJ2-5; D possibly matches TRBD1 or TRBD2 (5 bases each). Germline CDR1 reads DFQATT; CDR2 reads SNEGSKA (reference sequence). The length of the CDR3 is 12 residues.

The rearrangement joins TRBV25-1 to TRBJ1-2, with D possibly being TRBD1 (5 bases). CDR3 length equals 12 residues. V shed 2 bases and J shed 8 bases, with 9 bases lying between them. Germline V gene lookup returns CDR1 MGHDK and CDR2 SYGVNS. For the CDR3, the DNA is TGTGCCAGCAGTGAAGCAGGGACGGGCTACACCTTC. Translating gives CASSEAGTGYTF.

The chain employs TRBV5-6 and TRBJ1-1, with D possibly matching TRBD1 (5 bases). Trimming left V 3 bases short and J 6 bases short, with 15 bases between. The length of the CDR3 is 14 residues. Germline V gene data show CDR1 as SGHDT and CDR2 as YYEEEE. In nucleotides, the CDR3 is TGTGCCAGCAGCTCGGGGCCCCTAAAATCTGAAGCTTTCTTT. Its protein is CASSSGPLKSEAFF.

This clonotype was observed a handful of times. In DNA, the CDR3 is TGTGCCAGCAGTCAGGGACAGCGGGTCATTACAGTAGAAGGCTACACCTTC. Amino acid sequence: CASSQGQRVITVEGYTF. This chain uses TRBV2 with TRBJ1-2; 7 bases are a match to TRBD1. V was pared by 5 bases and J by 8 bases, with 20 bases of the junction left unmatched. CDR3 length equals 17 residues. Germline assignment: CDR1 SNHLY and CDR2 FYNNEI. Full variable domain (missing parts from reference TRBV2 and TRBJ1-2): EPEVTQTPSHQVTQMGQEVILRCVPISNHLYFYWYRQILGQKVEFLVSFYNNEISEKSEIFDDQFSVERPDGSNFTLKIRSTKLEDSAMYFCASSQGQRVITVEGYTFGSGTRLTVV.

A note on this clonotype: A much bigger clone sits one base away, suggesting this may be a read error. The CDR3 does not end in the conserved phenylalanine or tryptophan, so this is likely a read error. The chain has TRBV10-3 and TRBJ1-2, with D possibly matching TRBD1 (6 bases). CDR3 length: 18 residues. Trimming pared 4 bases from V and 0 bases from J, leaving 21 bases between. Germline CDR1 and CDR2: ENHRY and SYGVKD. The DNA of the CDR3 is TGTGCCATCAGTGGAGGGGGTGGACCTCCTGCGGCTAACTATGGCTACACCCTC. Translation: CAISGGGGPPAANYGYTL.

This clonotype was detected only once. The chain has TRBV7-6 and TRBJ1-3; 7 bases line up with TRBD1. CDR1 and CDR2 from the germline V gene are SGHVS and FNYEAQ. V lost 5 bases, J lost 2 bases, and 6 bases stayed unmatched. The CDR3 sequence is 15 residues long. This chain's CDR3 is CASSPTGNTGNTIYF. DNA for the CDR3: TGTGCCAGCAGCCCGACAGGGAACACTGGAAACACCATATATTTT.

The chain joins TRBV10-1 to TRBJ1-3; a weak D match, TRBD1 (6 bases). Germline assignment: CDR1 WNHNN and CDR2 SYGVQD (reference sequence). CDR3 length equals 13 residues. V lost 10 bases and J 2 bases, leaving 12 bases between the germline ends. CDR3 residues: CATSTGPGNTIYF. In nucleotides, the CDR3 is TGCGCCACCTCGACAGGCCCTGGAAACACCATATATTTT.

The chain carries TRBV10-3 and TRBJ2-7, with D hard to call. Germline V lookup: CDR1 ENHRY, CDR2 SYGVKD. The CDR3 runs to 13 residues. Trimming took off 7 bases at V and 2 bases at J, with 12 bases between the two ends. The CDR3 protein is CAIKDGVPYEQYF. As DNA, the CDR3 is TGTGCCATCAAGGACGGAGTACCCTACGAGCAGTACTTC.

The DNA for the CDR3 is TGTGCCACCTCATGGGGGCGGGGTAACCAGCCCCAGCATTTT. Translating it yields CATSWGRGNQPQHF. This chain uses TRBV10-3 with TRBJ1-5; D is perhaps TRBD1 (6 bases). The CDR3 loop spans 14 amino acids. Trimming stripped 10 bases from V and 7 bases from J, with 20 bases between. Germline CDR1 is ENHRY and CDR2 is SYGVKD.

This clonotype was seen repeatedly, ten times or more. The V and J genes are TRBV10-3 and TRBJ2-7, with D perhaps matching TRBD1 or TRBD2 (5 bases each). The V gene's germline CDR1 is ENHRY and CDR2 SYGVKD. The germline V and J ends were trimmed by 9 bases and 0 bases, with 12 bases remaining between them. The CDR3 loop spans 13 amino acids. In DNA form, the CDR3 reads TGTGCCATGGGGACGGAGAGCTCCTACGAGCAGTACTTC. Translation: CAMGTESSYEQYF.

This clonotype came up many times. J is TRBJ1-2 and V is TRBV2; tentative D call: TRBD1 (5 bases). Trimming left V 5 bases short and J 6 bases short, with 16 bases between. CDR3 length equals 14 residues. Germline-derived CDR1 and CDR2 are SNHLY and FYNNEI. The CDR3 protein is CASSFLGSGDGYTF. Here the CDR3 DNA reads TGTGCCAGCAGTTTCCTAGGGTCGGGGGATGGCTACACCTTC.

About this clonotype itself: A much larger clone differs from this one at a single base, so this may be a read error. The chain has TRBV9 and TRBJ1-3, with unresolved D. The CDR3 is made up of 14 amino acids. CDR1 and CDR2 from the germline V gene are SGDLS and YYNGEE. Trimming removed 0 bases from V and 0 bases from J, with 4 bases in between. Here the CDR3 reads CASSVATSGNTIYF. CDR3 sequence (DNA): TGTGCCAGCAGCGTAGCGACCTCTGGAAACACCATATATTTT.

The table lists this clonotype with a few counts. This chain connects TRBV7-9 to TRBJ1-2; D ambiguous. Germline lookup yields CDR1 SEHNR and CDR2 FQNEAQ (reference sequence). This CDR3 region has 14 residues. Trimming pared 6 bases from V and 4 bases from J, leaving 15 bases between. Here the CDR3 reads CASSLKVSAYGYTF. The CDR3 DNA follows: TGTGCCAGCAGTTTAAAGGTATCAGCCTATGGCTACACCTTC.

V and J are TRBV29-1 and TRBJ1-1; 9 bases align to TRBD1. From germline, CDR1 is SQVTM and CDR2 ANQGSEA. Trimming at V came to 8 bases and at J to 12 bases, leaving 10 bases not matched to a gene. The CDR3 consists of 11 residues. The CDR3 nucleotides are TGCAGCTCACTCCTACAGGGGGCGACTTTCTTT. It is translated as CSSLLQGATFF. Drawing the rest from reference TRBV29-1 and TRBJ1-1, the complete variable domain is SAVISQKPSRDICQRGTSLTIQCQVDSQVTMMFWYRQQPGQSLTLIATANQGSEATYESGFVIDKFPISRPNLTFSTLTVSNMSPEDSSIYLCSSLLQGATFFGQGTRLTVV.